This T cell receptor beta chain was profiled in a study of blood T cell dynamics during melanoma immunotherapy. About the study: Metastatic melanoma patients received first-line pembrolizumab or nivolumab plus ipilimumab.

Study conclusions and caveats: Unlike progressors, later disease-control patients had W3 repertoires gaining clonality or diversity.

V shed 4 bases, J shed 0 bases, and the junction held 4 bases outside the gene matches. Germline V gene data show CDR1 as KGHSH and CDR2 as LQKENI. This CDR3 comprises 16 residues. Comment on this clone: Its antigen is unknown.

Method: immunoSEQ multiplex PCR; TCRdb's copy keeps in-frame clones and lacks some. The profile shows more than 9,000 clones, about 86% of them singletons. Time point specified: pre-treatment baseline. The receptor comes from a human donor with melanoma. The J gene is TRBJ2-7, the V gene TRBV18; 12 bases agree with TRBD2. The sequencing used blood, collected from a patient treated with checkpoint blockade. For the CDR3, the DNA is TGTGCCAGCTCACTACAGACTAGCGGGAGCTCCTACGAGCAGTACTTC. This gives the protein CASSLQTSGSSYEQYF. The complete variable domain, with remaining parts taken from reference TRBV18 and TRBJ2-7, reads NAGVMQNPRHLVRRRGQEARLRCSPMKGHSHVYWYRQLPEEGLKFMVYLQKENIIDESGMPKERFSAEFPKEGPSILRIQQVVRGDSAAYFCASSLQTSGSSYEQYFGPGTRLTVT.